The T cell receptor beta chain described here comes from a study of cytomegalovirus exposure and HLA in healthy donors. Study-wide results and caveats: Later findings reportedly placed an Asian-associated ancestry cluster below the roughly 700-donor mean for N-insertions. Most TCR sequences were uncommon, yet certain public TCRs appeared in many donors. In an earlier analysis, about 90% or about 30%: the productive usage of most TCR beta V segments.

Researchers ran the PCR with 60 Vbeta and 13 Jbeta primers. Profiled with immunoSEQ multiplex PCR; TCRdb holds only in-frame clones, not every one. The table has roughly 110,000 clones, over 70% seen once. CDR1 is MNHEY, CDR2 SVGAGI, per germline. The CDR3 is 14 residues long. V lost 6 bases to trimming and J lost 5 bases, with 16 bases between them. The count of this clone is one. Its matching antigen is unknown. Participants comprised healthy donors of bone marrow. Sequencing input: PBMCs. The receptor was derived from a female donor in good health and CMV-seronegative. The J gene is TRBJ2-5, the V gene TRBV6-5; tentatively, D is TRBD2 (5 bases). CDR3 in amino acids: CASRPGPGGETQYF. The CDR3, as DNA: TGTGCCAGCAGGCCCGGGCCGGGCGGGGAGACCCAGTACTTC.